This TCR beta chain was recovered during a study of spatial heterogeneity in lung cancer. The wider study: More than ten raw reads, on average, carried each unique TCR and UMI combination.

Every TCR cDNA molecule bore its own unique molecular identifier. TCRdb ran MiXCR on the 5' RACE reads and lists one entry per CDR3 protein. The sample shows fewer than 55,000 distinct CDR3 sequences, 7.5% to 9% of them seen only once. Study findings and constraints: Follow-up blood showed ubiquitous expanded tumor TCRs less than blood at resection did.

Note on this clonotype: Its antigen is as yet unknown. This may come from a read error, since a much larger clone is one base off.

Time point defined: sample taken at primary tumor resection. Extraction of whole RNA from tumor, nontumor lung or frozen PBMC preceded unsorted sequencing. Donation came from roughly 72 patients with untreated early-stage non-small cell lung cancer. The source material was PBMCs, sampled at surgery. This receptor was taken from a female donor with early-stage non-small cell lung cancer.

CDR3: CTSSLALPPGELFF. As DNA, the CDR3 is TGTACCAGCAGCTTAGCGCTGCCGCCCGGGGAGCTGTTTTTT. The chain couples TRBV7-2 to TRBJ2-2; D call uncertain. Per the germline V gene, CDR1 is SGHTA and CDR2 is FQGNSA. The CDR3 spans 14 residues. V gave up 0 bases and J gave up 6 bases, with 8 bases separating them. The variable domain in full, completed from reference TRBV7-2 and TRBJ2-2, reads GAGVSQSPSNKVTEKGKDVELRCDPISGHTALYWYRQSLGQGLEFLIYFQGNSAPDKSGLPSDRFSAERTGGSVSTLTIQRTQQEDSAVYLCTSSLALPPGELFFGEGSRLTVL.